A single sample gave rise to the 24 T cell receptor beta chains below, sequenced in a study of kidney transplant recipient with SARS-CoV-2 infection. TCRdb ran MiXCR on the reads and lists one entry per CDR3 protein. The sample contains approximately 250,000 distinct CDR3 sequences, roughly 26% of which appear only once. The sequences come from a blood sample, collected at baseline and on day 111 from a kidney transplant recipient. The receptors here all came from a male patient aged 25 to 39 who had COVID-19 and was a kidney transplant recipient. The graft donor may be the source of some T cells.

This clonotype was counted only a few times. The CDR3 DNA sequence: TGTGCCAGCACTAATTACAATAGTCGAAAGACCTATGGCTACACCTTC. Translating gives CASTNYNSRKTYGYTF. The chain is built from TRBV5-6 and TRBJ1-2; D call uncertain. The CDR3 runs 16 residues. V lost 6 bases and J 4 bases, leaving 22 bases between the germline ends. From germline, CDR1 is SGHDT and CDR2 YYEEEE.

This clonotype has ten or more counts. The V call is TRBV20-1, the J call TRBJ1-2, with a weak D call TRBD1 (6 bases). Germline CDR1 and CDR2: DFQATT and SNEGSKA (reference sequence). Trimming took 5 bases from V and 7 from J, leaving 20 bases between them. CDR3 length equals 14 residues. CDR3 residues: CSAPPLVQGTGYTF. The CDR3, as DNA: TGCAGTGCTCCACCCCTCGTACAGGGTACTGGCTACACCTTC.

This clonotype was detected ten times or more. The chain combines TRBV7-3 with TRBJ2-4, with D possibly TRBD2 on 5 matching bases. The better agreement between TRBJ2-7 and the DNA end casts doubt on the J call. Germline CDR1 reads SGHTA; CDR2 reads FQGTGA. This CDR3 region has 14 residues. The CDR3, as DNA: TGTGCCAGCAGCCCCGACGGGAACCCCTACGAGCAGTACTTC. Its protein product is CASSPDGNPYEQYF.

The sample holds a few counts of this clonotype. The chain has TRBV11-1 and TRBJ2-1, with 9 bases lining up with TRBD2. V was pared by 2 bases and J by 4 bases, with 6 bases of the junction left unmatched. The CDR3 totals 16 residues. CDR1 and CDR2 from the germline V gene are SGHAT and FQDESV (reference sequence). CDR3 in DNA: TGTGCCAGCAGCTTATCAGCGGGGGGTTTGTACAATGAGCAGTTCTTC. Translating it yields CASSLSAGGLYNEQFF.

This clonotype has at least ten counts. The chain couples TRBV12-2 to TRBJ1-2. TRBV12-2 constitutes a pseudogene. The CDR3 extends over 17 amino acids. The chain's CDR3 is CASRMNKTPRKTYGYTF. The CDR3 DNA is TGTGCAAGTCGCATGAATAAGACTCCACGAAAGACCTATGGCTACACCTTC.

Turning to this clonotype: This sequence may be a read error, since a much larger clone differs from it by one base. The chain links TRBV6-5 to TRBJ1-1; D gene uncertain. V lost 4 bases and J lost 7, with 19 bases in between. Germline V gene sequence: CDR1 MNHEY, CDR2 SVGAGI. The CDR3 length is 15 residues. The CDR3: CASSCSTAPLLEAFF. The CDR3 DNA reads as TGTGCCAGCAGTTGCTCGACGGCTCCCCTGCTTGAAGCTTTCTTT.

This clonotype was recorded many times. The CDR3 is CSARVSGSLNTEAFF. The CDR3 DNA sequence: TGCAGTGCTAGAGTTTCCGGGAGCTTGAACACTGAAGCTTTCTTT. V gene TRBV20-1 combines with J gene TRBJ1-1, with unresolved D. Trimming removed 1 base at V and 0 bases at J, with 12 bases between. This CDR3 region has 15 residues. CDR1 is DFQATT and CDR2 is SNEGSKA in the germline V gene (reference sequence).

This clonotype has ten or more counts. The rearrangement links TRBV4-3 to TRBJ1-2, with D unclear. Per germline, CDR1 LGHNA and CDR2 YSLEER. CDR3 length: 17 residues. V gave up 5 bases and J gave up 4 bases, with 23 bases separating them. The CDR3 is CASSTVVGRRKTYGYTF. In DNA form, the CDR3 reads TGCGCCAGCAGCACCGTAGTAGGACGTCGAAAGACCTATGGCTACACCTTC.

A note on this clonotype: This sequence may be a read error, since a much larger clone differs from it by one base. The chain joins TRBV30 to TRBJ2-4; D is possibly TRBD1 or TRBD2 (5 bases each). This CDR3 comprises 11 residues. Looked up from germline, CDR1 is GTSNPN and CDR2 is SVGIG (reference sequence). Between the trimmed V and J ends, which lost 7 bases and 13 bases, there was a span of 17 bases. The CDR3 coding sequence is TGTGCCTACCAGGGAGCTTACGGGCAGTACTTC. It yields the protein CAYQGAYGQYF.

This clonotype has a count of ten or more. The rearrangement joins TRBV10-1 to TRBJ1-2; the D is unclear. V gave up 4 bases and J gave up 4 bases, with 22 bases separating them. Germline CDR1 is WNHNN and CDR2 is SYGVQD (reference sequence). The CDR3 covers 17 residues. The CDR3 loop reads CASSVFERSRKTYGYTF. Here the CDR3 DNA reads TGCGCCAGCAGTGTATTCGAAAGATCGCGAAAGACCTATGGCTACACCTTC.

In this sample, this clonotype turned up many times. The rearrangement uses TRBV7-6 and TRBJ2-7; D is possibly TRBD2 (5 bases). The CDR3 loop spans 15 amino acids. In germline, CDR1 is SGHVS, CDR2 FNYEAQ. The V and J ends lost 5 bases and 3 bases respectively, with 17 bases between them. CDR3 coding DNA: TGTGCCAGCAGCCTCGGGGTGGGAGTAGGCTACGAGCAGTACTTC. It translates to CASSLGVGVGYEQYF.

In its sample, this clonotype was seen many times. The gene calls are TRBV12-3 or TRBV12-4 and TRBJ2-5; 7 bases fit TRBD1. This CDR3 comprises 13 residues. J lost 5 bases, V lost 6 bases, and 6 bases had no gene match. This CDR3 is CASSNTGEETQYF. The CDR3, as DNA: TGTGCCAGCAGCAATACAGGGGAGGAGACCCAGTACTTC.

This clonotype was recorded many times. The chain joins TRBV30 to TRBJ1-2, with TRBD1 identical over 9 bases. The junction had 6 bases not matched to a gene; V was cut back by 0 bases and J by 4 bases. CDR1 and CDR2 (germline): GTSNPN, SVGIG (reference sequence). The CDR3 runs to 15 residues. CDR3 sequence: CAWSVRDRDGYGYTF. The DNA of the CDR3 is TGTGCCTGGAGTGTGCGGGACAGGGATGGCTATGGCTACACCTTC.

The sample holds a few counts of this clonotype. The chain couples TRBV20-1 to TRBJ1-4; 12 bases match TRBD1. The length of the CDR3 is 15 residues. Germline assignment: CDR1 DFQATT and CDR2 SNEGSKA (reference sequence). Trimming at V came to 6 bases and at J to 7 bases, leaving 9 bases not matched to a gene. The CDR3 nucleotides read TGCAGTGCCCGTCCCGGGACAGGGGGCAGTGAAAAACTGTTTTTT. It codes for CSARPGTGGSEKLFF.

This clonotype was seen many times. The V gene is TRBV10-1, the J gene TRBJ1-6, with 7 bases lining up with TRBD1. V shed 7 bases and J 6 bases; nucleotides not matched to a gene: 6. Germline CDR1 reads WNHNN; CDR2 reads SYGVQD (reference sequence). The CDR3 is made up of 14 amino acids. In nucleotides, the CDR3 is TGCGCCAGCAATTCGGGACAGCCTAATTCACCCCTCCACTTT. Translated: CASNSGQPNSPLHF.

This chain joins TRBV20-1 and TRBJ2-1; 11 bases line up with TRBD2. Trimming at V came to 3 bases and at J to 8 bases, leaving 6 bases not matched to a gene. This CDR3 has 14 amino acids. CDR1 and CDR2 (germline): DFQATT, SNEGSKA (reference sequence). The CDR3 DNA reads TGCAGTGCTAGTGTAGCGGGAGGGCCCTATGAGCAGTTCTTC. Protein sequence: CSASVAGGPYEQFF.

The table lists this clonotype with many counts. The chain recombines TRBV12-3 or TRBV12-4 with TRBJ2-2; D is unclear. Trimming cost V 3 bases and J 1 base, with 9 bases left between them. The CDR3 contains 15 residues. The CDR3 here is CASSFDPQNTGELFF. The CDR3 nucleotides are TGTGCCAGCAGTTTCGACCCCCAGAACACCGGGGAGCTGTTTTTT.

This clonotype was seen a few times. The CDR3 sequence is CSARDVLAPHTDTQYF. CDR3 DNA: TGCAGTGCTAGAGACGTACTAGCGCCCCACACAGATACGCAGTATTTT. V is TRBV20-1 and J is TRBJ2-3; TRBD2 aligns across 7 bases. Germline CDR1 DFQATT, CDR2 SNEGSKA (reference sequence). This CDR3 has 16 residues. V lost 0 bases and J lost 2; bases outside the gene matches: 8.

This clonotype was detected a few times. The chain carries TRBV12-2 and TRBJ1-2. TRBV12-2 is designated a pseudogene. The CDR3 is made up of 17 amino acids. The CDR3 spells CASRQKSTPRKTYGYTF. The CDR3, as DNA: TGTGCAAGTCGCCAGAAGTCGACTCCACGAAAGACCTATGGCTACACCTTC.

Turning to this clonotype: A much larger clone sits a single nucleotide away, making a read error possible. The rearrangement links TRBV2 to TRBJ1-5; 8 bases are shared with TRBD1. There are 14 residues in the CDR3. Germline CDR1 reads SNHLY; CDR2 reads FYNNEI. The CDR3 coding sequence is TGTGCCGGCAGTGTAAGACAGGGGAATCAGCCCCAGCATTTT. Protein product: CAGSVRQGNQPQHF. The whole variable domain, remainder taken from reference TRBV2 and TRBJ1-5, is EPEVTQTPSHQVTQMGQEVILRCVPISNHLYFYWYRQILGQKVEFLVSFYNNEISEKSEIFDDQFSVERPDGSNFTLKIRSTKLEDSAMYFCAGSVRQGNQPQHFGDGTRLSIL.

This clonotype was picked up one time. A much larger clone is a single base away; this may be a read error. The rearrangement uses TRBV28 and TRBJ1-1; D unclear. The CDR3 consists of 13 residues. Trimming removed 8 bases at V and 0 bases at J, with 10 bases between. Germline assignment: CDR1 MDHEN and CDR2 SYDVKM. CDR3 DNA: TGTGCCAGCGGGTTAATTATGAACACTGAAGCTTTCTTT. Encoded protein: CASGLIMNTEAFF.

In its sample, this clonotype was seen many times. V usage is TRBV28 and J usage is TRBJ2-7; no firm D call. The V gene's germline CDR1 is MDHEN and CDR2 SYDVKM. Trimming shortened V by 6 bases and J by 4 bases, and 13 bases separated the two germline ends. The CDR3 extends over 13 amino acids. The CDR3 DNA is TGTGCCAGCAGCTACGGTGGATCTTACGAGCAGTACTTC. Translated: CASSYGGSYEQYF.

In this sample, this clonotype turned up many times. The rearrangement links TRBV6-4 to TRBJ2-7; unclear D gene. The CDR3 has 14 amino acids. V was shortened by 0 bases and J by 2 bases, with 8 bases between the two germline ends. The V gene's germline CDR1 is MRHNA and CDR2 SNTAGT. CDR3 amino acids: CASSDSAMPYEQYF. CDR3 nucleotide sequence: TGTGCCAGCAGTGACTCTGCCATGCCCTACGAGCAGTACTTC.

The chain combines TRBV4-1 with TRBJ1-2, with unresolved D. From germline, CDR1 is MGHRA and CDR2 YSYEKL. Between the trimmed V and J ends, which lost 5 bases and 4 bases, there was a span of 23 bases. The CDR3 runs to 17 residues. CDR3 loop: CASSTASQNRKTYGYTF. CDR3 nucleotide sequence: TGCGCCAGCAGCACAGCGAGCCAGAACCGAAAGACCTATGGCTACACCTTC.